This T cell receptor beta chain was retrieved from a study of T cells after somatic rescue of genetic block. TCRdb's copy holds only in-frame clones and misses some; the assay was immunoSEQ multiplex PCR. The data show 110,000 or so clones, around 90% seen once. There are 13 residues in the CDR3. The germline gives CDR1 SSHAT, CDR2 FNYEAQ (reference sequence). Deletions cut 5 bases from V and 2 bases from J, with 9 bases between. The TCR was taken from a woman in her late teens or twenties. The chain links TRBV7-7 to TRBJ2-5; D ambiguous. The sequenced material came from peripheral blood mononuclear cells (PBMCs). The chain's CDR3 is CASSPELQETQYF. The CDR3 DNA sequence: TGTGCCAGCAGCCCCGAATTGCAAGAGACCCAGTACTTC.